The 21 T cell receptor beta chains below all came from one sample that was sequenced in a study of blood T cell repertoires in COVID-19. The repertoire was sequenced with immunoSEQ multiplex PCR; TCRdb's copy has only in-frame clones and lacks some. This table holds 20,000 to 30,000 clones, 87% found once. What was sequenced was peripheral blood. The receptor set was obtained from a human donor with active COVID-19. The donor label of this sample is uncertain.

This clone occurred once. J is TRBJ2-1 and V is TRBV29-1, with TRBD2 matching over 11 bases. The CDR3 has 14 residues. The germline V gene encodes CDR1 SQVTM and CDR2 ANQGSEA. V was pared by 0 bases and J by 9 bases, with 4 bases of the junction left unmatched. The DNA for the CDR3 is TGCAGCGTTGAAGAACTAGCGGGAGCGAGTGAGCAGTTCTTC. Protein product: CSVEELAGASEQFF.

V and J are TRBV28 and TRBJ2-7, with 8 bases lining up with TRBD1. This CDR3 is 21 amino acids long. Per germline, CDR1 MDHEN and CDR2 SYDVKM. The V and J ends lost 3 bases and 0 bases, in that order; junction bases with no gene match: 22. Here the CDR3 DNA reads TGTGCCAGCAGTTTGATGAACTTCGGCAGGGGGCGAAGACGTGGCTCCTACGAGCAGTACTTC. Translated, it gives CASSLMNFGRGRRRGSYEQYF.

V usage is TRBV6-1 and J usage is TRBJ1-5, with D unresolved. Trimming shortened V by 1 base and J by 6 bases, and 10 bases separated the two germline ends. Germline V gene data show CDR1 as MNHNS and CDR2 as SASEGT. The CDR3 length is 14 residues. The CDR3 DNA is TGTGCCAGCAGTGAAGGCCCGTCGGTTCAGCCCCAGCATTTT. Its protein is CASSEGPSVQPQHF.

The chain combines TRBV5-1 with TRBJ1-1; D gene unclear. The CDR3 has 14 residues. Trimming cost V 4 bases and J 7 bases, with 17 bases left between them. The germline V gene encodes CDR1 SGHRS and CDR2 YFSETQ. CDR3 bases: TGCGCCAGCAGCCTCGACACCTGGGAGGGTGAAGCTTTCTTT. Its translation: CASSLDTWEGEAFF.

CDR3 DNA: TGTGCCAGCAGCGTAGGGGGAGGAGAAGCTTTCTTT. This encodes CASSVGGGEAFF. This chain uses TRBV9 with TRBJ1-1, with D uncertain. Looked up from germline, CDR1 is SGDLS and CDR2 is YYNGEE. V was pared by 0 bases and J by 8 bases, with 8 bases between. The CDR3 length is 12 residues.

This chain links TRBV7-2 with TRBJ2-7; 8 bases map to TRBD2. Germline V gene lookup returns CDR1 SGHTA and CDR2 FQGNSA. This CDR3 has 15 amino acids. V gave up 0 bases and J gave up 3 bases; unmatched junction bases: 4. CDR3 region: CASSLAWGLGYEQYF. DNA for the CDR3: TGTGCCAGCAGCTTAGCGTGGGGACTAGGCTACGAGCAGTACTTC. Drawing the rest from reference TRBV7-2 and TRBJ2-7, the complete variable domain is GAGVSQSPSNKVTEKGKDVELRCDPISGHTALYWYRQSLGQGLEFLIYFQGNSAPDKSGLPSDRFSAERTGGSVSTLTIQRTQQEDSAVYLCASSLAWGLGYEQYFGPGTRLTVT.

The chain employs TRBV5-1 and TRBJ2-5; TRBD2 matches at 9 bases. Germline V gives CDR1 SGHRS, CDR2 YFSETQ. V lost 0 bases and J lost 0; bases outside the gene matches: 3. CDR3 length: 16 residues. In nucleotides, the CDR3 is TGCGCCAGCAGCTTGGAGGCGGGGGGGAACCAAGAGACCCAGTACTTC. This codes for CASSLEAGGNQETQYF.

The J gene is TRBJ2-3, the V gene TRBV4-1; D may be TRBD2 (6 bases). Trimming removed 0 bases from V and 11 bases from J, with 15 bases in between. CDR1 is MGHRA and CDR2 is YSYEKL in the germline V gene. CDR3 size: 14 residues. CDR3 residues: CASSQEGAGHMQYF. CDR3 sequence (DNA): TGCGCCAGCAGCCAAGAGGGAGCGGGCCATATGCAGTATTTT.

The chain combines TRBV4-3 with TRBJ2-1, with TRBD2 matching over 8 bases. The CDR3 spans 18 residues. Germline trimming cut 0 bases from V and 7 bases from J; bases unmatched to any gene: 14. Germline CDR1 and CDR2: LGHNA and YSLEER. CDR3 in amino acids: CASSQDLTGLGGENEQFF. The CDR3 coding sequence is TGCGCCAGCAGCCAAGATCTTACGGGACTAGGAGGAGAGAATGAGCAGTTCTTC.

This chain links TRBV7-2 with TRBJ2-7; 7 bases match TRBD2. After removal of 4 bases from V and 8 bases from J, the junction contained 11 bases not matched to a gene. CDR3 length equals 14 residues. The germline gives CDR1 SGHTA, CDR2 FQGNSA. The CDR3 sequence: CASSSKSGTKKQYF. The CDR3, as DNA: TGTGCCAGCAGCTCCAAGTCTGGGACTAAGAAGCAGTACTTC.

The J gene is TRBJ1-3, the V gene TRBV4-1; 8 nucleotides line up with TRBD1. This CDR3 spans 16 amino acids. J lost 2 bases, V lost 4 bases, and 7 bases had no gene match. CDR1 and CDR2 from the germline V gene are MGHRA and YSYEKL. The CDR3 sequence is CASSLQDRGAGNTIYF. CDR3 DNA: TGCGCCAGCAGCCTTCAAGACAGGGGTGCTGGAAACACCATATATTTT.

CDR3 sequence reads: CASSPIPGQGRRETQYF. In DNA, the CDR3 is TGTGCCAGCAGCCCCATACCGGGACAGGGAAGAAGAGAGACCCAGTACTTC. The gene calls are TRBV3-1 (or the pseudogene TRBV3-2) and TRBJ2-5; 9 positions agree with TRBD1. V shed 4 bases and J 4 bases; nucleotides not matched to a gene: 13. The CDR3 is 17 residues long. Germline CDR1 reads LGHDT; CDR2 reads YNNKEL (reference sequence).

CDR3 amino acids: CASSYSVSPGQAAFF. CDR3 in DNA: TGTGCCAGCAGTTACTCGGTTTCGCCAGGTCAGGCCGCTTTCTTT. This chain connects TRBV6-2 or TRBV6-3 to TRBJ1-1; no firm D call. Germline lookup yields CDR1 MNHEY and CDR2 SVGEGT. The CDR3 spans 15 residues. V lost 0 bases to trimming and J lost 11 bases, with 19 bases between them.

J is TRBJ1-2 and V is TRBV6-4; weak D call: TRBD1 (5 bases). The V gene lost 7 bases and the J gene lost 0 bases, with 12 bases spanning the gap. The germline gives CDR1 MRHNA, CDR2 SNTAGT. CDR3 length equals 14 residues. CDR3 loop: CASKQGPANYGYTF. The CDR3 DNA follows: TGTGCCAGCAAGCAGGGCCCAGCTAACTATGGCTACACCTTC.

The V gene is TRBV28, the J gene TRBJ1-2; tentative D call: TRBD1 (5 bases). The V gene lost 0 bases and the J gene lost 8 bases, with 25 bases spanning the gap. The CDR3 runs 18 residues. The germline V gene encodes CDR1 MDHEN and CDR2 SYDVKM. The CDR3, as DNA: TGTGCCAGCAGTTTATGGGGGAAGGGTCAGGGAGGGTTACGGGGCTACACCTTC. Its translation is CASSLWGKGQGGLRGYTF.

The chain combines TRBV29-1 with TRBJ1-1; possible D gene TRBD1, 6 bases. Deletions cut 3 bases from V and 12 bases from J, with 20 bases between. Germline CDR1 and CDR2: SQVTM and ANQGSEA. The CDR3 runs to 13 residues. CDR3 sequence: CSVEGQTGTYPFF. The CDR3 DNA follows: TGCAGCGTTGAGGGGCAGACAGGCACCTACCCTTTCTTT.

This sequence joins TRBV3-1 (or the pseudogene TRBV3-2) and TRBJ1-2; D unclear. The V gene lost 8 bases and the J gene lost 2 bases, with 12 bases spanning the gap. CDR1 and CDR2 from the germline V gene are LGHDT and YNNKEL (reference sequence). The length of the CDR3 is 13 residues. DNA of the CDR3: TGTGCCAGCTGGTCGGCCGGGAACTATGGCTACACCTTC. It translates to CASWSAGNYGYTF.

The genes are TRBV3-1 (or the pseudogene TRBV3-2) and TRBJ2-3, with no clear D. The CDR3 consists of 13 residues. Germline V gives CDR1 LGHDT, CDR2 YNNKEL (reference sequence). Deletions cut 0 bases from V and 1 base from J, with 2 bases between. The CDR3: CASSQDGTDTQYF. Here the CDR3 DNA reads TGTGCCAGCAGCCAAGACGGCACAGATACGCAGTATTTT.

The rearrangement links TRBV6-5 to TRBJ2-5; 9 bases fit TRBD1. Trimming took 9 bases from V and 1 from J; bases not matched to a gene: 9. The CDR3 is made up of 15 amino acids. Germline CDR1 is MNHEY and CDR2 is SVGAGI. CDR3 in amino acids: CASKSRDRAQETQYF. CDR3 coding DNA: TGTGCCAGTAAAAGCCGGGACAGGGCCCAAGAGACCCAGTACTTC.

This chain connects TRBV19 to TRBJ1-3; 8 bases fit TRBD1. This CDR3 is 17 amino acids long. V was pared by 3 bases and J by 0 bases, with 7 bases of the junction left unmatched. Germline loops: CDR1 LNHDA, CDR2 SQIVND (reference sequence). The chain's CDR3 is CASSIGTGTLSGNTIYF. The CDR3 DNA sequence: TGTGCCAGTAGTATCGGGACAGGAACGCTCTCTGGAAACACCATATATTTT.

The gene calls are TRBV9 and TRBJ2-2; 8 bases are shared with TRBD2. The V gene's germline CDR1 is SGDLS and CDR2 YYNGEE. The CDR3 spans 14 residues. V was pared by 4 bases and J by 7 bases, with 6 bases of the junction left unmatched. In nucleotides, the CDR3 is TGTGCCAGCAGCCCCCGGACTAGCTACGGGGAGCTGTTTTTT. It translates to CASSPRTSYGELFF.